This TCR beta chain derives from a study of blood T cell repertoires in COVID-19. The wider study: Nucleic acid was either cDNA or gDNA, and it came from T cells, B-cell-depleted T cells, or PBMCs.

The CDR3 totals 15 residues. With V trimmed by 6 bases and J by 5 bases, 7 bases remained unmatched. CDR1 and CDR2 from the germline V gene are SGHDN and FVKESK. This clone was detected once. In the original workflow: Reference gene primers were amplified, and this amplification served to estimate nucleated cell counts. The assay was immunoSEQ multiplex PCR, and TCRdb's table has in-frame clones only and misses some. For V, J and clone size, that table is used; D and trimming come from the DNA. The sample carries roughly 200,000 clones, 80% to 90% recorded once. This sequence joins TRBV14 and TRBJ2-3; 11 bases line up with TRBD2. The material sequenced was peripheral blood. The sequence derives from a man aged 35 to 55 with active or convalescent COVID-19. CDR3 sequence reads: CASRDIAGGKDTQYF. CDR3 bases: TGTGCCAGCAGAGACATAGCGGGAGGGAAAGATACGCAGTATTTT.